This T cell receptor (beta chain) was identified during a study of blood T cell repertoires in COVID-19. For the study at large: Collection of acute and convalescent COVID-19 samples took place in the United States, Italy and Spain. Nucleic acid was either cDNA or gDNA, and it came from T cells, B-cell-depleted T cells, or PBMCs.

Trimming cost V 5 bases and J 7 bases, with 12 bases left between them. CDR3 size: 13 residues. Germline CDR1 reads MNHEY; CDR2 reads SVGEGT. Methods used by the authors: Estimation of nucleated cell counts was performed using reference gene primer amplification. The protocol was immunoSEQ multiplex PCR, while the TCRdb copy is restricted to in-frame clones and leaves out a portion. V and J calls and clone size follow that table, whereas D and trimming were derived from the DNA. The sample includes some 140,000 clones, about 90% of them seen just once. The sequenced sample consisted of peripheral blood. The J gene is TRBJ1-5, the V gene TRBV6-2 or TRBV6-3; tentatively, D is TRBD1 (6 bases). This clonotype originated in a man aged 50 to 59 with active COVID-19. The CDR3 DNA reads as TGTGCCAGCAGTACAGGGTATGGGCAGCCCCAGCATTTT. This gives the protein CASSTGYGQPQHF.